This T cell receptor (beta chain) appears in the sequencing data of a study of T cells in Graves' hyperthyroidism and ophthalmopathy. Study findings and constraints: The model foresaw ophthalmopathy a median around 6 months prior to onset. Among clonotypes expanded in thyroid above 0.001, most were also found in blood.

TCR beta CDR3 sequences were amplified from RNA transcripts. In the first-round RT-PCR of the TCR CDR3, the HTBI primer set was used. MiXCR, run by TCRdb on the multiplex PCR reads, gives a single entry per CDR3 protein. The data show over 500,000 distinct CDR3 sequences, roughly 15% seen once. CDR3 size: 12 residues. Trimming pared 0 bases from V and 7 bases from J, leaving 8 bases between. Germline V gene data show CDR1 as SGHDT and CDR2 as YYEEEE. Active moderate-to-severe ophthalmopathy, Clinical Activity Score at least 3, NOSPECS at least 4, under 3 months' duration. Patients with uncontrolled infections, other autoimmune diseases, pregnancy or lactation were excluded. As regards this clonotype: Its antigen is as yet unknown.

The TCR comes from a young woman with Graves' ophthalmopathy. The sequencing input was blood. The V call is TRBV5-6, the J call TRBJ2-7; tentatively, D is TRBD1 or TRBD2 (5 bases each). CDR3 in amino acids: CASSLGQREQYF. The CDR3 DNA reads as TGTGCCAGCAGCTTGGGACAGCGGGAGCAGTACTTC.